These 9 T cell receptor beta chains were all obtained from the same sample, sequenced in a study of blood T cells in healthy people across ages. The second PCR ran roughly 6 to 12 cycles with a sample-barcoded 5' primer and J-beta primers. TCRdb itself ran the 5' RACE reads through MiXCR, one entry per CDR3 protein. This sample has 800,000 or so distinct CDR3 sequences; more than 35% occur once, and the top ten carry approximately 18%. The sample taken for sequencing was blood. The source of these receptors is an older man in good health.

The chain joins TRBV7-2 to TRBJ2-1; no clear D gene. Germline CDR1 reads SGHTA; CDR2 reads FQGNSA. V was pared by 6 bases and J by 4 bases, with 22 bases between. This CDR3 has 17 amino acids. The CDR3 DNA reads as TGTGCCAGCAGTCTCGCCCTGACTGCCGTCGGATACAATGAGCAGTTCTTC. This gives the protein CASSLALTAVGYNEQFF.

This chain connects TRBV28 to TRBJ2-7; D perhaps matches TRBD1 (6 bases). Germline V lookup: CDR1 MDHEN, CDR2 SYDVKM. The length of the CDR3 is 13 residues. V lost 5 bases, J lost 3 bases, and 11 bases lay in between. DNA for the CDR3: TGTGCCAGCAGTCACGGACAGCTCTACGAGCAGTACTTC. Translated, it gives CASSHGQLYEQYF.

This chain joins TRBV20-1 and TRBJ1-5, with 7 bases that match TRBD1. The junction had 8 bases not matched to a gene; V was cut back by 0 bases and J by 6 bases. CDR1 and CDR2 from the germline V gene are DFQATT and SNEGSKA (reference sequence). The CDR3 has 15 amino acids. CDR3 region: CSAREEGAHSQPQHF. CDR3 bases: TGCAGTGCTAGAGAAGAGGGGGCGCATAGTCAGCCCCAGCATTTT.

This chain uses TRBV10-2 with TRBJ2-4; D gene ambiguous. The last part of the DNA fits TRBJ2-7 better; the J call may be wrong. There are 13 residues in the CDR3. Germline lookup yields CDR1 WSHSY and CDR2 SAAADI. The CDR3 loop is CASSTDPATEQYF. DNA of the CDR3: TGCGCCAGCAGCACGGACCCGGCCACCGAGCAGTACTTC.

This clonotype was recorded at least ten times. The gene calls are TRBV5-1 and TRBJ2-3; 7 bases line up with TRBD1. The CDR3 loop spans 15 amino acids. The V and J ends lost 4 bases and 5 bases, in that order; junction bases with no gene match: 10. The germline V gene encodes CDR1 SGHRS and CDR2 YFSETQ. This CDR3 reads CASSPHGTAIDTQYF. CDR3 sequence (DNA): TGCGCCAGCAGCCCTCACGGGACAGCGATAGATACGCAGTATTTT.

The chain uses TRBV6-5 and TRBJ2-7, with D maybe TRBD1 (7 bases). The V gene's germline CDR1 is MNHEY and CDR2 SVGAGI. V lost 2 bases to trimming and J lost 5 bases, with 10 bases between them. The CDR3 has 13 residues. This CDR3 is CASSYTGEDEQYF. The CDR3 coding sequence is TGTGCCAGCAGTTACACAGGGGAGGACGAGCAGTACTTC.

CDR3 loop: CASSPHAGAADTQYF. Here the CDR3 DNA reads TGCGCCAGCAGCCCCCATGCGGGGGCCGCAGATACGCAGTATTTT. The V gene is TRBV5-1, the J gene TRBJ2-3; D perhaps matches TRBD2 (7 bases). This CDR3 is 15 amino acids long. CDR1 and CDR2 from the germline V gene are SGHRS and YFSETQ. The V and J ends lost 4 bases and 4 bases respectively, with 16 bases between them.

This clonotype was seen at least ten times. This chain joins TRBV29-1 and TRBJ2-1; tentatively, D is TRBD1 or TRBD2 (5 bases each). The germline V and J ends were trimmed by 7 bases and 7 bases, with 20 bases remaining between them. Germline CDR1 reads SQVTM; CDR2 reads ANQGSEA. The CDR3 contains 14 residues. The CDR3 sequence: CSARDRSGLNEQFF. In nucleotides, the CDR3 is TGCAGCGCTAGAGACAGATCGGGGCTGAATGAGCAGTTCTTC.

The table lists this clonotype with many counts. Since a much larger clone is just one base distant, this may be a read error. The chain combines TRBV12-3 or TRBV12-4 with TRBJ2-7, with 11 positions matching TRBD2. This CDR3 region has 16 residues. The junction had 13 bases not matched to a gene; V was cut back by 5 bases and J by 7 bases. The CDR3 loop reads CASSTYGTSGNNEQYF. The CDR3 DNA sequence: TGTGCCAGCAGTACATACGGGACTAGCGGAAACAATGAGCAGTACTTC.